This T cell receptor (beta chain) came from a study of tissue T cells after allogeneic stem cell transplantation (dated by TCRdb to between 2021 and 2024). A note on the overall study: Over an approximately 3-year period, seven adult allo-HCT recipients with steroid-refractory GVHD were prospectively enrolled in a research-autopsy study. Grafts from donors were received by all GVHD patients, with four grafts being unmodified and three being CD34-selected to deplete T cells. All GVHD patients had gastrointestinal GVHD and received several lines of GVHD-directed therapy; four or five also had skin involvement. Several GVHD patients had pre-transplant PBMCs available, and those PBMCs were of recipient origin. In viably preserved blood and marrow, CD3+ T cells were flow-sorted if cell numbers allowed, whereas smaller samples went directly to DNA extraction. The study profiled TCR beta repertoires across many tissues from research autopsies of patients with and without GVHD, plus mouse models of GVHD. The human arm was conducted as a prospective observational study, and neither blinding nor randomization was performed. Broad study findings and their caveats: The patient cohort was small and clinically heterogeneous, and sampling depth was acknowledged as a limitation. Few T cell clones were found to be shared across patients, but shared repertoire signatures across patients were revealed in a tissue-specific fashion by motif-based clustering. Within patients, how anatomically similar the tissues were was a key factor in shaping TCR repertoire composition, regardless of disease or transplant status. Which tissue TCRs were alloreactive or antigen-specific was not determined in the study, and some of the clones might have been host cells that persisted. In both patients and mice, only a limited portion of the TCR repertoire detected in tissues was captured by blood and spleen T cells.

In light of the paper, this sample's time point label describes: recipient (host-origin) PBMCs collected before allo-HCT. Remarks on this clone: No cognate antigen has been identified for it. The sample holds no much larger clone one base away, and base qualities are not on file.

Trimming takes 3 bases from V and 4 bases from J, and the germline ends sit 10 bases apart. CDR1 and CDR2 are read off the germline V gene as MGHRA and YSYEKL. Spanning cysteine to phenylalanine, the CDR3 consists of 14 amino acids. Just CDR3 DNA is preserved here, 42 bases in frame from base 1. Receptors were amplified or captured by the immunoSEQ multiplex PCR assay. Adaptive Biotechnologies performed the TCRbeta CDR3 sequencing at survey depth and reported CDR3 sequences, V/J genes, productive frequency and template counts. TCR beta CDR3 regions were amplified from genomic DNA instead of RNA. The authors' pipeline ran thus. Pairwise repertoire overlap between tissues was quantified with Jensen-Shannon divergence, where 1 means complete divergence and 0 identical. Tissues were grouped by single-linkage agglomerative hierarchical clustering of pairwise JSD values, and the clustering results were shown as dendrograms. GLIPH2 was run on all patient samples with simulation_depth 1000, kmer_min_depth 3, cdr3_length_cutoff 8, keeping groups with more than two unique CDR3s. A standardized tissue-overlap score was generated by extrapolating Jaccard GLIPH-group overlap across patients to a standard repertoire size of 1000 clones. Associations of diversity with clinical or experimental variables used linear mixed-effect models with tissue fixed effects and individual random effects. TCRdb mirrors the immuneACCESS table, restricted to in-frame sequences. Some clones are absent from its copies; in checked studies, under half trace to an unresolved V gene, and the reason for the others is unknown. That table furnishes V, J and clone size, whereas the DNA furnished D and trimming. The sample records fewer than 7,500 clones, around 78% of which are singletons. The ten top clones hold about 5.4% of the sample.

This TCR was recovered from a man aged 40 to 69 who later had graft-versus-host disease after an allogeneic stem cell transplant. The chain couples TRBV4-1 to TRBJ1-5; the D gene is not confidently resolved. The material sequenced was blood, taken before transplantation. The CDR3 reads CASSHLTANQPQHF. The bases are TGCGCCAGCAGCCATCTGACGGCTAATCAGCCCCAGCATTTT.